This TCR beta chain was sequenced in a study of regulatory T cells in long-lasting Graves disease. Construction of the TCR beta libraries employed iRepertoire HTBI primers in conjunction with Arm-PCR of CDR3 regions. MiXCR, run by TCRdb on the multiplex PCR reads, gives a single entry per CDR3 protein. The data show 350,000 to 400,000 distinct CDR3 sequences, with roughly 15% seen just once and roughly 21% held by the top ten. The CDR3 is made up of 13 amino acids. V lost 1 base and J lost 5, with 5 bases in between. Germline V gene lookup returns CDR1 LGHDT and CDR2 YNNKEL (reference sequence). Study outcomes and limitations: Sample size, which was small, may have reduced accuracy.

Time point here: newly diagnosed GD, antithyroid drugs for less than 3 months. PBMC-extracted RNA yielded the TCR library. The authors drew around 9 milliliters of peripheral blood into EDTA tubes. The table lists this clonotype with many counts. Its antigen is currently unknown. These sequences were also reported in another study, on T cells in Graves' hyperthyroidism and ophthalmopathy. That report notes: Ophthalmopathy and stable hyperthyroidism were told apart by a 13 V-J model. Onset of ophthalmopathy came a median approximately 6.8 months after the model predicted it.

The sequencing here drew on peripheral blood mononuclear cells (PBMCs), taken at new diagnosis, from a patient treated with antithyroid drugs. The clonotype originates from a woman aged 18-29 years with Graves disease. The chain recombines TRBV3-1 with TRBJ1-4; no firm D call. Here the CDR3 DNA reads TGTGCCAGCAGCCAAGTGGGGAATGAAAAACTGTTTTTT. Protein: CASSQVGNEKLFF. Full variable domain (rest looked up from reference TRBV3-1 and TRBJ1-4): DTAVSQTPKYLVTQMGNDKSIKCEQNLGHDTMYWYKQDSKKFLKIMFSYNNKELIINETVPNRFSPKSPDKAHLNLHINSLELGDSAVYFCASSQVGNEKLFFGSGTQLSVL.